What follows are 21 T cell receptor beta chains derived from one specimen sequenced in a study of blood T cell repertoires in COVID-19 (TCRdb year 2020). Library creation used the immunoSEQ multiplex PCR assay. TCRdb took over this immuneACCESS table, retaining in-frame rearrangements with V and J assigned. Such tables are incomplete; in checked studies, under half of the missing clones stem from an unresolved V gene, and the remainder is unexplained. The sample data list roughly 90,000 clones, and around 89% of these were observed just once. The ten biggest clones cover 2.5% to 3% of the sample. The sequenced sample was peripheral blood. All receptors derive from a man aged 50 to 60 with COVID-19, enrolled during active disease.

The chain employs TRBV25-1 and TRBJ1-4, with no clear D. Trimming shortened V by 6 bases and J by 8 bases, and 13 bases separated the two germline ends. CDR1 and CDR2 (germline): MGHDK, SYGVNS. This CDR3 spans 13 amino acids. CDR3 coding DNA: TGTGCCAGCAGGCCCGGGATCAGGGAAAAACTGTTTTTT. It specifies CASRPGIREKLFF.

This rearrangement joins TRBV11-2 to TRBJ1-1; TRBD1 might be the D (5 bases). CDR1 and CDR2 from the germline V gene are SGHAT and FQNNGV. V lost 2 bases to trimming and J lost 4 bases, with 8 bases between them. This CDR3 spans 13 amino acids. This CDR3 is CASSLWGGTEAFF. The CDR3 nucleotides read TGTGCCAGCAGCTTATGGGGGGGCACTGAAGCTTTCTTT.

This sequence joins TRBV1 and TRBJ1-6; TRBD1 reflects the table's D call only, with no check against the DNA. TRBV1 is annotated as a pseudogene. This CDR3 has 12 amino acids. The CDR3 here is CTSSRERGSLHF. The CDR3 DNA follows: TGCACCAGCAGCCGGGAAAGGGGCAGCCTCCACTTT.

The rearrangement links TRBV18 to TRBJ2-3; 7 bases line up with TRBD1. Losses at the gene ends were 5 bases for V and 5 bases for J; bases not matched to a gene: 7. The length of the CDR3 is 14 residues. Germline lookup yields CDR1 KGHSH and CDR2 LQKENI. In DNA form, the CDR3 reads TGTGCCAGCTCATCCGCAGGGGGTAAAGATACGCAGTATTTT. It specifies CASSSAGGKDTQYF.

The chain joins TRBV30 to TRBJ1-5, with D maybe TRBD1 (6 bases). There are 14 residues in the CDR3. V lost 0 bases and J 6 bases, leaving 12 bases between the germline ends. CDR1 and CDR2 (germline): GTSNPN, SVGIG (reference sequence). The CDR3 DNA sequence: TGTGCCTGGAGTGTAAAGGGGGGGGGTCAGCCCCAGCATTTT. It translates to CAWSVKGGGQPQHF.

V gene TRBV14 combines with J gene TRBJ1-4; TRBD1 is a possible D gene (6 bases). Germline V gene sequence: CDR1 SGHDN, CDR2 FVKESK. The CDR3 sequence is 15 residues long. Trimming cost V 4 bases and J 8 bases, with 17 bases left between them. In DNA, the CDR3 is TGTGCCAGCAGCCCGCTTGACAGGTTGGGAGAAAAACTGTTTTTT. As protein: CASSPLDRLGEKLFF.

This rearrangement joins TRBV6-9 to TRBJ1-5; tentative D call: TRBD1 (6 bases). The CDR3 is 23 amino acids. CDR1 and CDR2 (germline): MNHGY, SVAAGI. V was pared by 1 base and J by 3 bases, with 34 bases between. The CDR3 protein is CASSYLPSMAHRGFSAVNQPQHF. CDR3 DNA sequence: TGTGCCAGCAGTTATTTGCCCAGTATGGCGCATAGGGGGTTCTCAGCGGTCAATCAGCCCCAGCATTTT.

The chain links TRBV3-1 (or the pseudogene TRBV3-2) to TRBJ1-1, with D uncertain. Germline lookup yields CDR1 LGHDT and CDR2 YNNKEL (reference sequence). The V gene lost 2 bases and the J gene lost 4 bases, with 17 bases spanning the gap. CDR3 length: 16 residues. The CDR3 sequence: CASSQRIANSLTEAFF. The CDR3 nucleotides are TGTGCCAGCAGCCAAAGGATAGCCAACTCACTCACTGAAGCTTTCTTT.

A single count supports this clone. This chain uses TRBV6-5 with TRBJ1-1; D perhaps matches TRBD1 (6 bases). The ends were cut back, 6 bases at V and 4 bases at J, with 12 bases in the middle. This CDR3 region has 13 residues. Per the germline V gene, CDR1 is MNHEY and CDR2 is SVGAGI. CDR3 protein: CASRTLGGTEAFF. For the CDR3, the DNA is TGTGCCAGCAGGACACTAGGGGGCACTGAAGCTTTCTTT.

The gene calls are TRBV5-1 and TRBJ2-7, with D perhaps TRBD2 (6 bases). Germline lookup yields CDR1 SGHRS and CDR2 YFSETQ. This CDR3 has 17 residues. The V and J ends lost 1 base and 1 base respectively, with 18 bases between them. CDR3 loop: CASSLLDGGIQSYEQYF. CDR3 nucleotide sequence: TGCGCCAGCAGCTTGTTAGACGGAGGGATCCAGTCCTACGAGCAGTACTTC.

This sequence joins TRBV5-1 and TRBJ1-2; D gene uncertain. CDR3 size: 16 residues. Trimming pared 4 bases from V and 4 bases from J, leaving 20 bases between. CDR1 and CDR2 (germline): SGHRS, YFSETQ. The CDR3 protein is CASSPRGGPPSYGYTF. Here the CDR3 DNA reads TGCGCCAGCAGCCCGCGGGGAGGACCCCCTAGCTATGGCTACACCTTC.

The chain combines TRBV4-1 with TRBJ1-1; D is unclear. Germline V lookup: CDR1 MGHRA, CDR2 YSYEKL. This CDR3 region has 14 residues. The V end was cut by 3 bases, the J end by 2 bases, with 10 bases between. Here the CDR3 reads CASSHPRPNTEAFF. CDR3 nucleotides: TGCGCCAGCAGCCATCCGCGCCCAAACACTGAAGCTTTCTTT.

V and J are TRBV9 and TRBJ2-5; D is perhaps TRBD2 (6 bases). Trimming left V 4 bases short and J 5 bases short, with 18 bases between. The length of the CDR3 is 15 residues. Germline V gene data show CDR1 as SGDLS and CDR2 as YYNGEE. For the CDR3, the DNA is TGTGCCAGCAGCCCCCGGGACTCCGGTGGGGAGACCCAGTACTTC. The encoded protein is CASSPRDSGGETQYF.

This chain uses TRBV7-3 with TRBJ2-3, with TRBD2 identical over 9 bases. This CDR3 is built from 15 residues. V was clipped by 5 bases and J by 4 bases; unmatched bases: 7. Germline V gene lookup returns CDR1 SGHTA and CDR2 FQGTGA. This CDR3 reads CASSKSGGYADTQYF. The CDR3 DNA reads as TGTGCCAGCAGCAAAAGCGGGGGGTACGCAGATACGCAGTATTTT.

The chain recombines TRBV10-1 with TRBJ2-3, with a tentative D call TRBD2 (7 bases). The CDR3 contains 14 residues. Germline V gene sequence: CDR1 WNHNN, CDR2 SYGVQD (reference sequence). Trimming stripped 0 bases from V and 5 bases from J, with 9 bases between. CDR3 DNA sequence: TGCGCCAGCAGTGAGTCGGGGGGGCAAGATACGCAGTATTTT. Translating it yields CASSESGGQDTQYF.

J is TRBJ2-1 and V is TRBV5-1; tentative D call: TRBD1 (6 bases). Germline CDR1 SGHRS, CDR2 YFSETQ. The CDR3 length is 14 residues. The ends were cut back, 0 bases at V and 4 bases at J, with 8 bases in the middle. CDR3: CASSLGDTYNEQFF. The CDR3 DNA reads as TGCGCCAGCAGCTTGGGGGACACTTACAATGAGCAGTTCTTC.

This clone was seen a handful of times. This chain uses TRBV28 with TRBJ1-6; the match to TRBD1 covers 8 bases. The CDR3 length is 17 residues. Germline CDR1 and CDR2: MDHEN and SYDVKM. With V trimmed by 5 bases and J by 8 bases, 14 bases remained unmatched. The CDR3 loop reads CASSTPRARGQDSPLHF. The DNA of the CDR3 is TGTGCCAGCAGTACCCCCCGGGCCAGGGGGCAAGATTCACCCCTCCACTTT.

This chain connects TRBV19 to TRBJ1-5, with 8 bases identical to TRBD1. The ends lost 7 bases at V and 4 bases at J; junction bases unmatched: 9. The CDR3 is 15 amino acids. Germline CDR1 and CDR2: LNHDA and SQIVND (reference sequence). The CDR3 region has the DNA TGTGCCAGTACATCAATGGGGACAGGAAATCAGCCCCAGCATTTT. Its protein is CASTSMGTGNQPQHF.

The chain carries TRBV28 and TRBJ1-5; D is possibly TRBD1 (6 bases). The germline V and J ends were trimmed by 6 bases and 2 bases, with 14 bases remaining between them. The CDR3 is 15 amino acids. Germline loops: CDR1 MDHEN, CDR2 SYDVKM. The CDR3 DNA follows: TGTGCCAGCAGAGGCCCAGGGGAAGGCAATCAGCCCCAGCATTTT. Its translation is CASRGPGEGNQPQHF.

V gene TRBV27 combines with J gene TRBJ1-2; possible D gene TRBD1, 6 bases. There are 14 residues in the CDR3. The V gene lost 5 bases and the J gene lost 4 bases, with 14 bases spanning the gap. CDR1 is MNHEY and CDR2 is SMNVEV in the germline V gene (reference sequence). The CDR3 protein is CASSARTGIYGYTF. The CDR3 bases are TGTGCCAGCAGTGCCCGAACAGGGATCTATGGCTACACCTTC.

V and J are TRBV5-1 and TRBJ2-1, with 11 bases matching TRBD1. V dropped 3 bases and J dropped 8; count of bases not matched to a gene: 10. The germline V gene has CDR1 SGHRS and CDR2 YFSETQ. This CDR3 is built from 16 residues. DNA of the CDR3: TGCGCCAGCAGCTCCACCGGGACAGGGGGGACTTATGAGCAGTTCTTC. The encoded protein is CASSSTGTGGTYEQFF.